The rows below give T cell receptor beta chains drawn from one sample of a study of early T cells in non-severe SARS-CoV-2 infection. MiXCR was run by TCRdb on the 5' RACE reads, yielding one entry per CDR3 protein. The sample records some 30,000 distinct CDR3 sequences, 4.5% to 5% being singletons. Input material: whole blood. Source of these receptors: an adult who was a healthcare worker with PCR-confirmed SARS-CoV-2 infection or an uninfected control (not recorded which). The CDR3 runs from the conserved cysteine through the conserved F or W. A D gene is named only where the DNA matches it firmly.

d_call: -
v_call: TRBV7-9
j_call: TRBJ2-3
cdr3_aa: CASSSTRGTDTQYF

d_call: TRBD2
v_call: TRBV11-3
j_call: TRBJ2-3
cdr3_aa: CASRPGLAGDTQYF

d_call: TRBD2
v_call: TRBV6-6
j_call: TRBJ2-1
cdr3_aa: CASRRAGEGNEQFF

d_call: TRBD2
v_call: TRBV5-1
j_call: TRBJ2-7
cdr3_aa: CASSYGLAGGQSYEQYF

d_call: TRBD1
v_call: TRBV6-5
j_call: TRBJ2-1
cdr3_aa: CASSPRDRGLWQFF

d_call: TRBD2
v_call: TRBV2
j_call: TRBJ2-6
cdr3_aa: CASSFPGLAGVAGANVLTF

d_call: TRBD2
v_call: TRBV7-9
j_call: TRBJ2-1
cdr3_aa: CASSLGTSGGYYSYNEQFF

d_call: TRBD2
v_call: TRBV24-1
j_call: TRBJ2-3
cdr3_aa: CATRGSGSKDTQYF

d_call: -
v_call: TRBV18
j_call: TRBJ1-1
cdr3_aa: CASSRVDTEAFF

d_call: -
v_call: TRBV7-9
j_call: TRBJ1-1
cdr3_aa: CASSQHQMNTEAFF

d_call: TRBD1
v_call: TRBV5-1
j_call: TRBJ2-7
cdr3_aa: CASSGGRAGQVSYEQYF

d_call: -
v_call: TRBV18
j_call: TRBJ1-4
cdr3_aa: CASSPLYNEKLFF

d_call: -
v_call: TRBV29-1
j_call: TRBJ2-1
cdr3_aa: CSVKGTYNEQFF

d_call: TRBD1
v_call: TRBV7-2
j_call: TRBJ1-4
cdr3_aa: CASSRTGNEKLFF

d_call: -
v_call: TRBV4-1
j_call: TRBJ1-5
cdr3_aa: CASSQDTGSSFSDDQPQHF

d_call: -
v_call: TRBV6-6
j_call: TRBJ1-1
cdr3_aa: CASSYPENTEAFF

d_call: TRBD1
v_call: TRBV20-1
j_call: TRBJ1-1
cdr3_aa: CSATTDRGLKYTEAFF

d_call: -
v_call: TRBV6-6
j_call: TRBJ2-3
cdr3_aa: CASSSPGLRTDTQYF

d_call: TRBD2
v_call: TRBV30
j_call: TRBJ2-5
cdr3_aa: CAWSVQGTTQETQYF

d_call: TRBD1
v_call: TRBV30
j_call: TRBJ2-7
cdr3_aa: CASDRDLYEQYF

d_call: TRBD2
v_call: TRBV7-8
j_call: TRBJ2-3
cdr3_aa: CASSSIGGGADTQYF

d_call: TRBD1
v_call: TRBV3-1
j_call: TRBJ2-1
cdr3_aa: CASSSQPTGGEQFF

d_call: -
v_call: TRBV7-2
j_call: TRBJ1-2
cdr3_aa: CASSLYGTYGYTF

d_call: -
v_call: TRBV20-1
j_call: TRBJ2-1
cdr3_aa: CSARGSVGEQFF

d_call: TRBD1
v_call: TRBV5-1
j_call: TRBJ1-6
cdr3_aa: CASRQGISSPLHF

d_call: -
v_call: TRBV6-1
j_call: TRBJ2-5
cdr3_aa: CASRVNRVSQETQYF

d_call: TRBD2
v_call: TRBV19
j_call: TRBJ2-3
cdr3_aa: CASSSRTSGSPDTQYF